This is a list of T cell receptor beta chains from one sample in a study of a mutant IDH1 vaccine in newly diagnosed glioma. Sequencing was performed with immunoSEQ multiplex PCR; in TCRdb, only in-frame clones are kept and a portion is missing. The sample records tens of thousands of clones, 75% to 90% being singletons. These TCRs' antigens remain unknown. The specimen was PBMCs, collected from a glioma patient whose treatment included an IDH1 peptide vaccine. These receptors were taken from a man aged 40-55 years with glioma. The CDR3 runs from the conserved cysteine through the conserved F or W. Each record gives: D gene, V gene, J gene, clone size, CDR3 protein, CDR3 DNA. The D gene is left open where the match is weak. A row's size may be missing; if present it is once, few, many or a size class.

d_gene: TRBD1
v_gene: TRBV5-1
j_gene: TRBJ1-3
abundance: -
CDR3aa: CASSTTAGTGGSGNTIYF
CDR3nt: TGCGCCAGCAGCACCACCGCCGGGACAGGAGGCTCTGGAAACACCATATATTTT

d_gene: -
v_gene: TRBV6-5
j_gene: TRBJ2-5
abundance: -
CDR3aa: CASSYVGSGRETQYF
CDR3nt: TGTGCCAGCAGTTACGTCGGGAGCGGGCGAGAGACCCAGTACTTC

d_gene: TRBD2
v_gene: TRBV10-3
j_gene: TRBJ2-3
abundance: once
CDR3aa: CAITSRWSGGTDTQYF
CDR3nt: TGTGCCATCACCAGCCGGTGGAGCGGGGGCACAGATACGCAGTATTTT

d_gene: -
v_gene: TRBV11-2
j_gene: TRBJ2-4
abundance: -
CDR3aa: CASSLRAGFGAKNIQYF
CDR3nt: TGTGCCAGCAGCCTAAGGGCGGGGTTTGGAGCCAAAAACATTCAGTACTTC

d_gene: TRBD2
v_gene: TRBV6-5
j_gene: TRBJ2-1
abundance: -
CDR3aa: CATSPGGAFNNEQFF
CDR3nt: TGTGCCACATCCCCCGGGGGGGCCTTCAACAATGAGCAGTTCTTC

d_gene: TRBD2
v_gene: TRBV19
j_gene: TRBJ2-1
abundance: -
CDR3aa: CASSIAVGLGYNEQFF
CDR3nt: TGTGCCAGTAGTATCGCCGTAGGACTAGGTTACAATGAGCAGTTCTTC

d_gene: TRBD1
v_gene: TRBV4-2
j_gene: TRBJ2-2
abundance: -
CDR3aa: CASSQRTGTNTGELFF
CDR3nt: TGTGCCAGCAGCCAACGGACAGGGACGAACACCGGGGAGCTGTTTTTT

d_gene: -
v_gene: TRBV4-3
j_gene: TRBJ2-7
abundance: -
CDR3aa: CASSQELGGVYEQYF
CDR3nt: TGCGCCAGCAGCCAAGAACTAGGCGGAGTCTACGAGCAGTACTTC

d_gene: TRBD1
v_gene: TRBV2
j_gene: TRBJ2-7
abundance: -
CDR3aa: CASSPIRGQGSGEQYF
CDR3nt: TGTGCCAGCAGCCCAATTAGGGGACAGGGGTCGGGGGAGCAGTACTTC

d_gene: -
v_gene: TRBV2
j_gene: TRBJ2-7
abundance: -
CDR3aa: CASSEAGAGISYEQYF
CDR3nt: TGTGCCAGCAGTGAAGCGGGGGCAGGGATCTCCTACGAGCAGTACTTC

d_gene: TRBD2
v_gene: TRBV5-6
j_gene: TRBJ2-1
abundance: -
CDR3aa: CASSLAGGPPGNEQFF
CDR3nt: TGTGCCAGCAGCTTAGCGGGGGGCCCTCCGGGCAATGAGCAGTTCTTC

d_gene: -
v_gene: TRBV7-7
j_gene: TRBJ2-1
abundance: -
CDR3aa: CASSLSAGPNNEQFF
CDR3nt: TGTGCTAGCAGCTTATCGGCGGGGCCCAACAATGAGCAGTTCTTC

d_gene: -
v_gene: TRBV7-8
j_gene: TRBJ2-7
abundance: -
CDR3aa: CASSISPMDGPPYEQYF
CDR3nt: TGTGCCAGCAGCATCTCCCCGATGGACGGACCTCCCTACGAGCAGTACTTC

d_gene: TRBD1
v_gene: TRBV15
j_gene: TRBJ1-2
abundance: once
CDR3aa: CATSRAPGQENGYTF
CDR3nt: TGTGCCACCAGCAGAGCCCCGGGACAGGAGAATGGCTACACCTTC

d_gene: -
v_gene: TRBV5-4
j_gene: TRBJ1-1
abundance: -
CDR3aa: CASSLTTGMNTEAFF
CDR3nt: TGTGCCAGCAGCTTGACAACGGGGATGAACACTGAAGCTTTCTTT

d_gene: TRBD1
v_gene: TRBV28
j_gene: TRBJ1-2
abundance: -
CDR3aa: CASMGGGPIYGYTF
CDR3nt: TGTGCCAGCATGGGAGGGGGCCCCATCTATGGCTACACCTTC

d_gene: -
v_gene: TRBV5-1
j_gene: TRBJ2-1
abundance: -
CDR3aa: CASSVWTDTANNEQFF
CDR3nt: TGCGCCAGCAGCGTTTGGACAGACACCGCTAATAATGAGCAGTTCTTC

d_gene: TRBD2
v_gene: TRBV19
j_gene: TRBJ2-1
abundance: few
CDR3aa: CASLTDSGTKVTHNEQFF
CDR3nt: TGTGCCAGCCTCACAGACTCCGGGACTAAGGTCACACACAATGAGCAGTTCTTC

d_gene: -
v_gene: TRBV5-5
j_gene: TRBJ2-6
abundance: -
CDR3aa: CASSFATGANVLTF
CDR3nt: TGTGCCAGCAGCTTTGCGACTGGGGCCAACGTCCTGACTTTC

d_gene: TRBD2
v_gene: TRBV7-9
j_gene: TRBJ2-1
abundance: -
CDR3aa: CASSYPGRGGGAEGEQFF
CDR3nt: TGTGCCAGCAGCTACCCCGGTCGTGGCGGGGGGGCCGAGGGTGAGCAGTTCTTC

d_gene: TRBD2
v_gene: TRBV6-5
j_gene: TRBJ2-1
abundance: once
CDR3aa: CASKDLAGYNEQFF
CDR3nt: TGTGCCAGCAAGGACCTAGCGGGTTACAATGAGCAGTTCTTC

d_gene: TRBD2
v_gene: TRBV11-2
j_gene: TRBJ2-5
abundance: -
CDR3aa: CASTRGSGSFETQYF
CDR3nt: TGTGCCAGCACCCGAGGGAGCGGGAGCTTTGAGACCCAGTACTTC

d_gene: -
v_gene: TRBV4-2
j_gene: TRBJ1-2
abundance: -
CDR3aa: CASSQDRAGYTF
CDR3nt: TGTGCCAGCAGCCAAGACAGGGCTGGCTACACCTTC

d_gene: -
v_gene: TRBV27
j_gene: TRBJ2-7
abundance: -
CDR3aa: CASSLSGTLPYEQYF
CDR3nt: TGTGCCAGCAGTTTATCAGGGACACTCCCCTACGAGCAGTACTTC

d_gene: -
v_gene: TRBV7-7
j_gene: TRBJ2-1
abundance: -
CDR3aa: CASSLNGDFEQFF
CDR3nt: TGTGCTAGCAGCTTAAACGGAGACTTCGAGCAGTTCTTC

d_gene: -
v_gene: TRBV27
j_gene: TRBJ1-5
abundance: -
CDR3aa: CASSLRGWERSNQPQHF
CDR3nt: TGTGCCAGCAGTTTGAGGGGCTGGGAAAGGAGCAATCAGCCCCAGCATTTT

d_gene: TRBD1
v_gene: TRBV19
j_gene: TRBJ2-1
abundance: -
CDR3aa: CASSTQGAYNEQFF
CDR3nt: TGTGCCAGTAGTACCCAGGGGGCCTACAATGAGCAGTTCTTC

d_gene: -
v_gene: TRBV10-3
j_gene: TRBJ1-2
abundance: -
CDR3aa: CAIRGGTDGYTF
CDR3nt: TGTGCCATCCGGGGCGGGACTGATGGCTACACCTTC

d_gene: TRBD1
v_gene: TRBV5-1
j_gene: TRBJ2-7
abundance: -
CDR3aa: CASSILDRVGEQYF
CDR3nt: TGCGCCAGCAGCATACTGGACAGGGTGGGCGAGCAGTACTTC

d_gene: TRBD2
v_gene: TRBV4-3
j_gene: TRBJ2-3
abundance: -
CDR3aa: CASSQDLGGGPTDTQYF
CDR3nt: TGCGCCAGCAGCCAAGATCTAGGCGGGGGTCCAACAGATACGCAGTATTTT

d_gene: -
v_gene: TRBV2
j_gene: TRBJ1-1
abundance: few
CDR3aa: CASSSRGDTEAFF
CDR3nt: TGTGCCAGCTCCTCCAGGGGTGACACTGAAGCTTTCTTT

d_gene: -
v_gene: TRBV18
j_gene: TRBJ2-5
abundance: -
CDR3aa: CASSPLGQETQYF
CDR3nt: TGTGCCAGCTCACCATTGGGCCAAGAGACCCAGTACTTC

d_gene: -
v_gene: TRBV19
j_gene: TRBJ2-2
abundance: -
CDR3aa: CASSPGRITGELFF
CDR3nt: TGTGCCAGTAGTCCCGGGCGGATCACCGGGGAGCTGTTTTTT

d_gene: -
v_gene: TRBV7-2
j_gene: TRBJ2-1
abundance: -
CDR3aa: CASSLDAAFNEQFF
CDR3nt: TGTGCCAGCAGCTTAGATGCAGCCTTCAATGAGCAGTTCTTC

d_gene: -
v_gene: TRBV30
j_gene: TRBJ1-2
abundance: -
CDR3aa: CAWTRGWNYGYTF
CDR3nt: TGTGCCTGGACGAGGGGATGGAACTATGGCTACACCTTC

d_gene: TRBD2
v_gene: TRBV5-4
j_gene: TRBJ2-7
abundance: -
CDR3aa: CASSWLAGGNYEQYF
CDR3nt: TGTGCCAGCAGCTGGTTAGCGGGAGGGAATTACGAGCAGTACTTC

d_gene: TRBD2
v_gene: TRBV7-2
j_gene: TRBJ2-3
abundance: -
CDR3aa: CASSSRLAGGGDTQYF
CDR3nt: TGTGCCAGCAGCTCGAGACTAGCGGGAGGAGGAGATACGCAGTATTTT

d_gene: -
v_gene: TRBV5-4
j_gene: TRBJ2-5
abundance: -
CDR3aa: CASSFGPETQYF
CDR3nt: TGTGCCAGCAGCTTTGGGCCAGAGACCCAGTACTTC

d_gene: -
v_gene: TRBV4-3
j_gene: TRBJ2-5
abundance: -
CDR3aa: CASSQETGDGGETQYF
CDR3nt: TGCGCCAGCAGCCAAGAGACGGGGGACGGGGGAGAGACCCAGTACTTC

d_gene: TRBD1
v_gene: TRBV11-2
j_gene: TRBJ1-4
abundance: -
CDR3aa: CASSIPGGEWGTNEKLFF
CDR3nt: TGTGCCAGCAGCATTCCAGGGGGCGAATGGGGCACTAATGAAAAACTGTTTTTT

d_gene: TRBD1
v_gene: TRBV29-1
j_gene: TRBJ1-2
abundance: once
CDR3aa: CSAGTGGAEGYTF
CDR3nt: TGCAGCGCCGGGACAGGGGGCGCAGAGGGCTACACCTTC

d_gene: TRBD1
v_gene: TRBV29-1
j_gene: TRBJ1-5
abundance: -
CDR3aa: CSVTDRLNQPQHF
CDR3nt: TGCAGCGTCACGGACAGGCTTAATCAGCCCCAGCATTTT

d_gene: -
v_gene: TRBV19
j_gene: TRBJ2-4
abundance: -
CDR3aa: CASSSGGPKNIQYF
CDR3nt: TGTGCCAGTAGTTCCGGGGGGCCCAAAAACATTCAGTACTTC

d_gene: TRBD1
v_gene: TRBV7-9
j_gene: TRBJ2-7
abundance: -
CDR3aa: CASSSRTGSSYEQYF
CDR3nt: TGTGCCAGCAGCTCCCGGACAGGGAGCTCCTACGAGCAGTACTTC